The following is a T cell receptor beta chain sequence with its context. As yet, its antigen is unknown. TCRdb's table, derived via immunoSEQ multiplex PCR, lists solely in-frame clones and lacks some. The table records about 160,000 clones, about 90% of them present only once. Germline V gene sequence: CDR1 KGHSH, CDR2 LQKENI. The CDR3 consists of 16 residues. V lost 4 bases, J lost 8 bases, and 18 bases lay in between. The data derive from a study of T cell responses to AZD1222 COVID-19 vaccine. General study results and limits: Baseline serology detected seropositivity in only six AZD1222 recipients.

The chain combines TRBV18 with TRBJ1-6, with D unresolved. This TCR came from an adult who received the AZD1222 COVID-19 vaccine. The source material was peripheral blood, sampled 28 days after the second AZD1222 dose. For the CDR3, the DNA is TGTGCCAGCTCACTCCGACCAACCGGGGATGATTCACCCCTCCACTTT. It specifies CASSLRPTGDDSPLHF.